What follows are 21 T cell receptor beta chains derived from one specimen sequenced in a study of blood T cell repertoires in COVID-19. Here immunoSEQ multiplex PCR was the method, and the copy in TCRdb shows in-frame clones only, minus some. The data show just over 300,000 clones, around nine tenths seen once. The sequencing input was PBMCs or T cells enriched from blood (not recorded which). The receptors stem from a woman aged 40 to 55 who had recovered from COVID-19.

This clone came up a few times. The chain recombines TRBV24-1 with TRBJ2-4; D gene uncertain. Germline CDR1 and CDR2: KGHDR and SFDVKD. CDR3 length: 15 residues. Trimming shortened V by 2 bases and J by 0 bases, and 7 bases separated the two germline ends. CDR3 amino acids: CATSDSGLAKNIQYF. CDR3 DNA sequence: TGTGCCACCAGTGATTCTGGGCTAGCCAAAAACATTCAGTACTTC.

V gene TRBV7-2 combines with J gene TRBJ1-1; D remains ambiguous. This CDR3 region has 14 residues. From germline, CDR1 is SGHTA and CDR2 FQGNSA. The V gene lost 4 bases and the J gene lost 0 bases, with 9 bases spanning the gap. As DNA, the CDR3 is TGTGCCAGCAGCTCACAGACCATGAACACTGAAGCTTTCTTT. As protein: CASSSQTMNTEAFF.

The chain joins TRBV27 to TRBJ2-7; D may be TRBD2 (6 bases). CDR1 is MNHEY, CDR2 SMNVEV, per germline (reference sequence). V was pared by 5 bases and J by 0 bases, with 17 bases between. The CDR3 sequence is 16 residues long. CDR3 sequence: CASSLQWGGVSYEQYF. In DNA form, the CDR3 reads TGTGCCAGCAGTCTCCAGTGGGGCGGGGTCTCCTACGAGCAGTACTTC.

The chain couples TRBV27 to TRBJ2-3; 8 positions agree with TRBD2. The CDR3 totals 17 residues. CDR1 is MNHEY, CDR2 SMNVEV, per germline (reference sequence). The V segment lost 6 bases and the J segment 2 bases; nucleotides outside the gene matches: 13. CDR3 DNA: TGTGCCAGCAGCGTGCGAGGGGCGGGGGGCATCACAGATACGCAGTATTTT. Amino acid sequence: CASSVRGAGGITDTQYF.

The chain has TRBV27 and TRBJ2-7, with 9 bases fitting TRBD1. The CDR3 is made up of 15 amino acids. Germline V gives CDR1 MNHEY, CDR2 SMNVEV (reference sequence). V was pared by 3 bases and J by 2 bases, with 5 bases of the junction left unmatched. The CDR3 region has the DNA TGTGCCAGCAGTTTTAGACAGGGGGGCCCCTACGAGCAGTACTTC. This encodes CASSFRQGGPYEQYF.

As to this clone: In the same sample, other DNA sequences code for this CDR3. The rearrangement uses TRBV18 and TRBJ2-7; 14 nucleotides agree with TRBD2. J lost 6 bases, V lost 3 bases, and 1 base had no gene match. The germline gives CDR1 KGHSH, CDR2 LQKENI. This CDR3 comprises 14 residues. CDR3: CASSPGLAGVEQYF. The DNA for the CDR3 is TGTGCCAGCTCACCGGGACTAGCGGGAGTCGAGCAGTACTTC.

The genes are TRBV7-9 and TRBJ1-5; D gene ambiguous. V shed 5 bases and J shed 6 bases, with 8 bases lying between them. There are 12 residues in the CDR3. Germline loops: CDR1 SEHNR, CDR2 FQNEAQ (reference sequence). The CDR3 sequence is CASSRGVQPQHF. The CDR3 nucleotides read TGTGCCAGCAGCCGGGGTGTTCAGCCCCAGCATTTT. The full variable domain, completed using reference TRBV7-9 and TRBJ1-5, is DTGVSQNPRHKITKRGQNVTFRCDPISEHNRLYWYRQTLGQGPEFLTYFQNEAQLEKSRLLSDRFSAERPKGSFSTLEIQRTEQGDSAMYLCASSRGVQPQHFGDGTRLSIL.

The chain employs TRBV7-9 and TRBJ2-1; 11 nucleotides align to TRBD2. V lost 4 bases to trimming and J lost 0 bases; unmatched junction nucleotides: 5. The CDR3 spans 17 residues. Germline assignment: CDR1 SEHNR and CDR2 FQNEAQ (reference sequence). CDR3 DNA sequence: TGTGCCAGCAGCTCCCGACTAGCGGGAAGCTCCTACAATGAGCAGTTCTTC. It codes for CASSSRLAGSSYNEQFF.

This clone was picked up one time. The rearrangement links TRBV7-6 to TRBJ2-3; 8 nucleotides line up with TRBD2. The ends lost 7 bases at V and 2 bases at J; junction bases unmatched: 5. The germline gives CDR1 SGHVS, CDR2 FNYEAQ. The CDR3 is made up of 14 amino acids. CDR3 loop: CASTPGGPTDTQYF. For the CDR3, the DNA is TGTGCCAGCACCCCGGGGGGGCCCACAGATACGCAGTATTTT.

The chain joins TRBV11-2 to TRBJ2-3; TRBD1 might be the D (6 bases). The V end was cut by 3 bases, the J end by 6 bases, with 10 bases between. This CDR3 comprises 13 residues. From germline, CDR1 is SGHAT and CDR2 FQNNGV. CDR3 bases: TGTGCCAGCAGCTTGGGAAGGGGGGATACGCAGTATTTT. It is translated as CASSLGRGDTQYF.

J is TRBJ2-7 and V is TRBV19; 11 bases line up with TRBD1. The V segment lost 3 bases and the J segment 4 bases; nucleotides outside the gene matches: 8. Germline CDR1 and CDR2: LNHDA and SQIVND (reference sequence). The CDR3 covers 16 residues. The CDR3 reads CASSIGFGQGAYEQYF. CDR3 sequence (DNA): TGTGCCAGTAGTATTGGTTTCGGACAGGGGGCTTACGAGCAGTACTTC.

The rearrangement uses TRBV7-2 and TRBJ1-3; 7 bases fit TRBD1. Germline V lookup: CDR1 SGHTA, CDR2 FQGNSA. J gave up 0 bases and V 3 bases, and 5 bases lay outside the gene matches. This CDR3 is 16 amino acids long. The CDR3 DNA sequence: TGTGCCAGCAGCTTCCTCGGGACAGCCTCTGGAAACACCATATATTTT. It yields the protein CASSFLGTASGNTIYF.

CDR3: CASSQRVGQGGTEAFF. CDR3 coding DNA: TGCGCCAGCAGCCAGAGGGTAGGACAGGGTGGCACTGAAGCTTTCTTT. The chain is built from TRBV4-1 and TRBJ1-1, with 8 nucleotides matching TRBD1. The ends lost 3 bases at V and 4 bases at J; junction bases unmatched: 10. Germline CDR1 is MGHRA and CDR2 is YSYEKL. This CDR3 spans 16 amino acids.

This chain joins TRBV9 and TRBJ1-5; D ambiguous. The germline V gene has CDR1 SGDLS and CDR2 YYNGEE. The CDR3 extends over 15 amino acids. The V gene lost 0 bases and the J gene lost 2 bases, with 9 bases spanning the gap. CDR3 amino acids: CASSVGDGGNQPQHF. As DNA, the CDR3 is TGTGCCAGCAGCGTAGGTGACGGAGGCAATCAGCCCCAGCATTTT.

V is TRBV19 and J is TRBJ2-1, with 8 bases identical to TRBD2. The CDR3 has 15 residues. J gave up 4 bases and V 5 bases, and 7 bases lay outside the gene matches. Per germline, CDR1 LNHDA and CDR2 SQIVND (reference sequence). CDR3 sequence reads: CASSAERESYNEQFF. Here the CDR3 DNA reads TGTGCCAGTAGTGCAGAGCGGGAGTCTTACAATGAGCAGTTCTTC.

The chain employs TRBV5-1 and TRBJ2-5; the D gene is possibly TRBD1 (5 bases). The CDR3 is 13 residues long. Germline lookup yields CDR1 SGHRS and CDR2 YFSETQ. V was clipped by 4 bases and J by 5 bases, with 12 bases between them. The CDR3 region is CASSLRVGETQYF. CDR3 DNA sequence: TGCGCCAGCAGCCTCAGGGTGGGGGAGACCCAGTACTTC.

V is TRBV19 and J is TRBJ2-1, with 7 nucleotides matching TRBD1. The CDR3 length is 13 residues. The J segment lost 9 bases and the V segment lost 8 bases, leaving 10 bases of the junction unmatched. In germline, CDR1 is LNHDA, CDR2 SQIVND (reference sequence). Here the CDR3 DNA reads TGTGCCAGTGGACACAGGGGTCGCGGTGAGCAGTTCTTC. Its translation: CASGHRGRGEQFF. The complete variable domain, with remaining parts taken from reference TRBV19 and TRBJ2-1, reads DGGITQSPKYLFRKEGQNVTLSCEQNLNHDAMYWYRQDPGQGLRLIYYSQIVNDFQKGDIAEGYSVSREKKESFPLTVTSAQKNPTAFYLCASGHRGRGEQFFGPGTRLTVL.

The rearrangement joins TRBV18 to TRBJ2-1; 8 bases line up with TRBD2. The CDR3 is 16 residues long. The germline V gene encodes CDR1 KGHSH and CDR2 LQKENI. V was pared by 6 bases and J by 9 bases, with 16 bases of the junction left unmatched. This chain's CDR3 is CASSWGSLAGHPEQFF. CDR3 nucleotides: TGTGCCAGCTCCTGGGGTAGTCTAGCGGGTCACCCTGAGCAGTTCTTC.

The V call is TRBV7-8, the J call TRBJ2-5; D is ambiguous. CDR3 length equals 13 residues. From germline, CDR1 is SGHVS and CDR2 FQNEAQ. V lost 2 bases, J lost 4 bases, and 8 bases lay in between. In nucleotides, the CDR3 is TGTGCCAGCAGCTTACTAGTTCTAGAGACCCAGTACTTC. Translated: CASSLLVLETQYF.

This clone was observed a handful of times. CDR3 nucleotides: TGTGCCAGCAGTTACTCGAGCTCCTACGAGCAGTACTTC. Translation: CASSYSSSYEQYF. The gene calls are TRBV6-5 and TRBJ2-7; D uncertain. Trimming removed 0 bases from V and 0 bases from J, with 3 bases in between. Germline V lookup: CDR1 MNHEY, CDR2 SVGAGI. The CDR3 length is 13 residues.

The CDR3 DNA reads TGTGCCAGTAGTATCCAGGGGGCGAAAAACATTCAGTACTTC. Amino acid sequence: CASSIQGAKNIQYF. J is TRBJ2-4 and V is TRBV19; 8 bases line up with TRBD1. J gave up 4 bases and V 3 bases, and 2 bases lay outside the gene matches. CDR1 and CDR2 (germline): LNHDA, SQIVND (reference sequence). This CDR3 has 14 residues.